The rows below give T cell receptor beta chains drawn from one sample of a study of blood T cell repertoires in COVID-19. Assay used: immunoSEQ multiplex PCR; TCRdb lists only in-frame clones, some missing. This table holds 200,000 to 300,000 clones, around 85% found once. The sequenced sample was peripheral blood. Source of these receptors: an elderly woman with acute or convalescent COVID-19. Both conserved end residues are part of each CDR3. The order of the fields is D gene, V gene, clone size, J gene, CDR3 DNA, CDR3 protein. The D gene is left open where the match is weak. Only part of the rows carry a size: once, few, many, or a class if the clone is expanded.

>.|TRBV19|few|TRBJ2-1
TGTGCCAGTAGTGTCCTCTACAATGAGCAGTTCTTC
CASSVLYNEQFF
>.|TRBV6-2/TRBV6-3|.|TRBJ1-1
TGTGCCAGCAGTAAGGGGGTAGTCACTGAAGCTTTCTTT
CASSKGVVTEAFF
>.|TRBV5-1|few|TRBJ1-1
TGCGCCAGCAGCCCACAGGGGAACACTGAAGCTTTCTTT
CASSPQGNTEAFF
>.|TRBV27|.|TRBJ1-4
TGTGCCAGCAGTTTATACTGGGGGCGAGGAAAACTGTTTTTT
CASSLYWGRGKLFF
>TRBD1|TRBV5-1|.|TRBJ1-1
TGCGCCAGCAGCTTGGCCAAGGGGGCGATGAACACTGAAGCTTTCTTT
CASSLAKGAMNTEAFF
>.|TRBV21-1|.|TRBJ1-4
TGTGCCAGCAGCAAAGAACGACAGGCGCGGGAGGAAAAACTGTTTTTT
CASSKERQAREEKLFF
>.|TRBV29-1|.|TRBJ1-1
TGCAGCGTAGCCGGGACATACACTGAAGCTTTCTTT
CSVAGTYTEAFF
>.|TRBV18|.|TRBJ1-3
TGTGCCAGCTCAAAGGACAGAGTCTCTGGAAACACCATATATTTT
CASSKDRVSGNTIYF
>.|TRBV11-2|once|TRBJ1-1
TGTGCCAGCAGCCCCAGGGTTATGAACACTGAAGCTTTCTTT
CASSPRVMNTEAFF
>.|TRBV27|.|TRBJ2-5
TGTGCCAGCAGTTTAGGTTCGGGTTACCAAGAGACCCAGTACTTC
CASSLGSGYQETQYF
>.|TRBV6-6|.|TRBJ2-2
TGTGCCAGCAGTTACGACAGTGTGGGCACCGGGGAGCTGTTTTTT
CASSYDSVGTGELFF
>.|TRBV29-1|.|TRBJ1-2
TGCAGCGTTGACGGGACTGCAGCTAACTATGGCTACACCTTC
CSVDGTAANYGYTF
>.|TRBV4-1|once|TRBJ1-2
TGCGCCAGCAGCCAAGATTTTGGCAGGGTGGGGAACTATGGCTACACCTTC
CASSQDFGRVGNYGYTF
>.|TRBV5-6|.|TRBJ1-3
TGTGCCAGCAGCTTGGGAGGGGGAAGAGGAAACACCATATATTTT
CASSLGGGRGNTIYF
>.|TRBV5-6|.|TRBJ2-1
TGTGCCAGCAGCGTCGGAGACTCCTACAATGAGCAGTTCTTC
CASSVGDSYNEQFF
>TRBD2|TRBV9|.|TRBJ2-2
TGTGCCAGCAGCCCGGGAGCGGGGGTAACCGGGGAGCTGTTTTTT
CASSPGAGVTGELFF
>.|TRBV6-6|.|TRBJ1-4
TGTGCCAGCAGCCGACAACCACCTTTGGCGGGGGGCGGGGAAAAACTGTTTTTT
CASSRQPPLAGGGEKLFF
>.|TRBV5-4|.|TRBJ2-1
TGTGCCAGCAGCCCGGGACACGGCAGAGAGCAGTTCTTC
CASSPGHGREQFF
>.|TRBV13|.|TRBJ2-7
TGTGCCAGCAGCTTAGGTGGGGCGGACTACGAGCAGTACTTC
CASSLGGADYEQYF
>.|TRBV5-1|.|TRBJ2-4
TGCGCCAGCAGCTTCGGAGATACAGGTTCGGCCAAAAACATTCAGTACTTC
CASSFGDTGSAKNIQYF
>TRBD2|TRBV2|.|TRBJ2-1
TGTGCCAGCCGGACTAGCGGGGGTGAGCAGTTCTTC
CASRTSGGEQFF
>.|TRBV19|.|TRBJ2-1
TGTGCCAGTAGTCCCCGAGGCCCATCCCCCAGTGAGCAGTTCTTC
CASSPRGPSPSEQFF
>.|TRBV2|once|TRBJ2-1
TGCCTTCAGAGGGTGCCAGGGGTGGGAAATGAGCAGTTCTTC
CLQRVPGVGNEQFF
>TRBD2|TRBV11-2|.|TRBJ2-5
TGTGCCAGCAGCCCCGGACTAGCGGGGGGCGTAACTTCCGGAGAGACCCAGTACTTC
CASSPGLAGGVTSGETQYF
>.|TRBV3-1/TRBV3-2|once|TRBJ2-7
TGTGCCAGCAGCCCGACAGGCACTCCTTTTCGGTACTTC
CASSPTGTPFRYF
>.|TRBV21-1|.|TRBJ1-5
TGTGCCAGCAGCCGAGAACCGGGACAGCGCAATCAGCCCCAGCATTTT
CASSREPGQRNQPQHF
>.|TRBV14|.|TRBJ2-2
TGTGCCAGCAGCCTTTGGGCGGGGATGAACACCGGGGAGCTGTTTTTT
CASSLWAGMNTGELFF
>.|TRBV13|.|TRBJ1-1
TGTGCCAGCAGCCCCTCACAGGGTTGGACTGAAGCTTTCTTT
CASSPSQGWTEAFF
>TRBD2|TRBV27|few|TRBJ2-7
TGTGCCAGCAGTTTAATGGCTAGCGGGGGTTACGAGCAGTACTTC
CASSLMASGGYEQYF
>.|TRBV9|.|TRBJ1-2
TGTGCCAGCAGCAAGACTCCCTATGGCTACACCTTC
CASSKTPYGYTF
>.|TRBV7-8|.|TRBJ1-5
TGTGCCACTACAGGTTCTTATAGCAATCAGCCCCAGCATTTT
CATTGSYSNQPQHF
>TRBD2|TRBV3-1/TRBV3-2|.|TRBJ2-7
TGTGCCAGCAGCCAAGATGGCCTAGCGGCCTACGAGCAGTACTTC
CASSQDGLAAYEQYF
>TRBD1|TRBV2|.|TRBJ1-2
TGTGCCAGCAAGGCGGACAGGGGGCATGGCTACACCTTC
CASKADRGHGYTF
>.|TRBV28|.|TRBJ1-2
TGTGCCACCGAGACAGTGGCCCCTCTATATGGCTACACCTTC
CATETVAPLYGYTF